The 26 T cell receptor beta chains presented below share a single source sample, sequenced in a study of identical twins (dated by TCRdb to about 2016). Receptors were amplified or captured by 5' RACE. The reads were generated on an Illumina HiSeq 2000. In-frame beta chains were kept once TCRdb had trimmed the public reads at Q25 with fastp and called clones with MiXCR. Rows are combined by CDR3 protein, so each entry shows the most common genes and DNA. The sample yields about 890,000 distinct CDR3 sequences; 9% to 15% were counted once. 1.5% to 2% of the sample belongs to the ten largest clones. The data also belong to a second study, concerning yellow fever vaccine responses in identical twins.

The sequenced material came from PBMCs. The receptors were gathered from a woman aged 18-29 years in good health.

The chain links TRBV5-1 to TRBJ2-7; D is possibly TRBD2 (6 bases). Trimming pared 0 bases from V and 4 bases from J, leaving 14 bases between. The germline CDR1 and CDR2 sequences are SGHRS and YFSETQ. This CDR3 has 15 residues. CDR3 loop: CASSLEFGTPYEQYF. As DNA, the CDR3 is TGCGCCAGCAGCTTGGAGTTCGGGACTCCTTACGAGCAGTACTTC. Variable domain in full (rest from reference TRBV5-1 and TRBJ2-7): KAGVTQTPRYLIKTRGQQVTLSCSPISGHRSVSWYQQTPGQGLQFLFEYFSETQRNKGNFPGRFSGRQFSNSRSEMNVSTLELGDSALYLCASSLEFGTPYEQYFGPGTRLTVT.

There are a few counts of this clonotype. The genes are TRBV5-1 and TRBJ2-3; TRBD2 aligns across 8 bases. With V trimmed by 0 bases and J by 2 bases, 5 bases remained unmatched. The germline gives CDR1 SGHRS, CDR2 YFSETQ. The length of the CDR3 is 16 residues. The CDR3 reads CASSLALAGNTDTQYF. The CDR3 region has the DNA TGCGCCAGCAGCTTGGCCTTAGCGGGGAACACAGATACGCAGTATTTT. Full variable domain (rest looked up from reference TRBV5-1 and TRBJ2-3): KAGVTQTPRYLIKTRGQQVTLSCSPISGHRSVSWYQQTPGQGLQFLFEYFSETQRNKGNFPGRFSGRQFSNSRSEMNVSTLELGDSALYLCASSLALAGNTDTQYFGPGTRLTVL.

V and J are TRBV6-5 and TRBJ2-4, with D maybe TRBD1 (5 bases). The V gene's germline CDR1 is MNHEY and CDR2 SVGAGI. This CDR3 comprises 15 residues. V was cut by 2 bases and J by 0 bases, with 8 bases left in between. CDR3 sequence: CASSYRQGAKNIQYF. CDR3 bases: TGTGCCAGCAGTTACAGGCAGGGAGCCAAAAACATTCAGTACTTC.

This clonotype was seen more than once but under ten times. The junction does not match germline at one end; this may be a read error. The chain links TRBV2 to TRBJ1-5; D ambiguous. The germline V gene has CDR1 SNHLY and CDR2 FYNNEI. The CDR3 is made up of 14 amino acids. The CDR3 DNA sequence: TGTGCCACCAGTACGGCTTATAGCAATCAGCCCCAGCATTTT. Translation gives CATSTAYSNQPQHF.

A few counts support this clonotype. The gene calls are TRBV12-3 or TRBV12-4 and TRBJ2-1, with D tentatively TRBD1 (5 bases). The CDR3 consists of 13 residues. Deletions cut 7 bases from V and 5 bases from J, with 12 bases between. The CDR3, as DNA: TGTGCCAGCATCACCCAGGGTGACAATGAGCAGTTCTTC. Its protein is CASITQGDNEQFF.

This clonotype was detected only a few times. The chain recombines TRBV15 with TRBJ1-2; no definite D call. CDR1 and CDR2 (germline): LNHNV, YYDKDF (reference sequence). V was trimmed by 8 bases and J by 0 bases, leaving 13 bases between them. The CDR3 totals 14 residues. CDR3 nucleotides: TGTGCCACCGCTGTCGGGGTGACTAACTATGGCTACACCTTC. As protein: CATAVGVTNYGYTF.

The chain uses TRBV11-3 and TRBJ2-7; D ambiguous. V gave up 0 bases and J gave up 2 bases, with 11 bases separating them. The CDR3 runs to 15 residues. Looked up from germline, CDR1 is SGHNT and CDR2 is YENEEA. The CDR3 loop is CASSLDDTSPYEQYF. For the CDR3, the DNA is TGTGCCAGCAGCTTAGATGATACCTCCCCCTACGAGCAGTACTTC.

This clonotype was counted only a few times. CDR3 coding DNA: TGTGCCAGCAGCAAAAGGGCGGGGAACACTGAAGCTTTCTTT. This codes for CASSKRAGNTEAFF. This rearrangement joins TRBV21-1 to TRBJ1-1; the table's D call, TRBD1, has no DNA check behind it. TRBV21-1 is noted as a pseudogene. This CDR3 has 14 amino acids.

This chain links TRBV3-1 with TRBJ2-7, with D perhaps TRBD2 (7 bases). CDR3 size: 16 residues. Deletions cut 4 bases from V and 3 bases from J, with 19 bases between. Germline assignment: CDR1 LGHDT and CDR2 YNNKEL (reference sequence). The CDR3 region has the DNA TGTGCCAGCAGCCGGGCCGGGGGGCTTAGTATCTACGAGCAGTACGTC. Encoded protein: CASSRAGGLSIYEQYV.

This clonotype came up a few times. CDR3 nucleotides: TGCGCCAGCAGCCCGGACAGGGGGCTATCCGGGGAGCTGTTTTTT. Protein: CASSPDRGLSGELFF. The J gene is TRBJ2-2, the V gene TRBV5-1, with 11 bases aligning to TRBD1. The CDR3 has 15 residues. Trimming cost V 4 bases and J 6 bases; bases outside gene matches: 5. Germline CDR1 and CDR2: SGHRS and YFSETQ.

This clonotype was counted a few times. The J gene is TRBJ2-1, the V gene TRBV27; D is perhaps TRBD1 (5 bases). Trimming stripped 2 bases from V and 8 bases from J, with 16 bases between. This CDR3 has 15 amino acids. Germline CDR1 is MNHEY and CDR2 is SMNVEV (reference sequence). The CDR3 is CASSLSQGPEYEQFF. Here the CDR3 DNA reads TGTGCCAGCAGTTTAAGCCAGGGCCCTGAGTATGAGCAGTTCTTC.

This clonotype was seen a handful of times. The rearrangement uses TRBV28 and TRBJ1-2, with D unresolved. The germline V gene has CDR1 MDHEN and CDR2 SYDVKM. The CDR3 consists of 13 residues. V lost 3 bases to trimming and J lost 2 bases, with 7 bases between them. CDR3 in amino acids: CASSLWQNYGYTF. The CDR3 DNA is TGTGCCAGCAGTTTGTGGCAGAACTATGGCTACACCTTC.

V gene TRBV12-3 or TRBV12-4 combines with J gene TRBJ1-4; 8 bases match TRBD1. V shed 6 bases, J shed 8 bases, and the junction held 8 bases outside the gene matches. The CDR3 has 14 residues. The CDR3 DNA reads as TGTGCCAGCAGGAAACGGACAGGGAACGAAAAACTGTTTTTT. Translated, it gives CASRKRTGNEKLFF.

This clonotype has a handful of counts. CDR3 loop: CSAQTGFSGNTIYF. The CDR3, as DNA: TGCAGTGCCCAAACAGGGTTCTCTGGAAACACCATATATTTT. The chain joins TRBV20-1 to TRBJ1-3; D might be TRBD1 (6 bases). V was pared by 6 bases and J by 0 bases, with 12 bases between. The CDR3 runs 14 residues. Germline V gene data show CDR1 as DFQATT and CDR2 as SNEGSKA (reference sequence).

A few counts support this clonotype. V usage is TRBV9 and J usage is TRBJ2-1, with D perhaps given as TRBD1 or TRBD2 (6 bases each). This CDR3 has 13 amino acids. CDR1 and CDR2 from the germline V gene are SGDLS and YYNGEE. V was pared by 4 bases and J by 10 bases, with 15 bases between. CDR3 DNA: TGTGCCAGCAGCCCAAGAGGAGGGGGGGAGCAGTTCTTC. Amino acids: CASSPRGGGEQFF.

This clonotype turned up a few times. The chain links TRBV4-2 to TRBJ2-1; 9 nucleotides match TRBD2. The CDR3 length is 15 residues. Germline V gene sequence: CDR1 LGHNA, CDR2 YNFKEQ. J gave up 9 bases and V 4 bases, and 10 bases lay outside the gene matches. CDR3: CASSLLSGLAGEQFF. CDR3 bases: TGTGCCAGCAGCCTGCTCTCGGGACTAGCTGGTGAGCAGTTCTTC.

The V gene is TRBV24-1, the J gene TRBJ2-1; 7 bases are shared with TRBD1. The V and J ends lost 5 bases and 1 base, in that order; junction bases with no gene match: 4. CDR1 is KGHDR, CDR2 SFDVKD, per germline. The CDR3 has 15 residues. CDR3 sequence: CATSGVTGSYNEQFF. The CDR3, as DNA: TGTGCCACCAGTGGGGTGACAGGGTCCTACAATGAGCAGTTCTTC.

This clonotype came up once. The chain employs TRBV28 and TRBJ2-3; D not resolved. The CDR3 runs to 13 residues. Germline V gives CDR1 MDHEN, CDR2 SYDVKM. The V end lost 2 bases, the J end lost 5 bases, and 8 bases lay between the germline ends. CDR3 DNA sequence: TGTGCCAGCAGTTTACTCGCCCTAGATACGCAGTATTTT. As protein: CASSLLALDTQYF. Full variable domain (rest looked up from reference TRBV28 and TRBJ2-3): DVKVTQSSRYLVKRTGEKVFLECVQDMDHENMFWYRQDPGLGLRLIYFSYDVKMKEKGDIPEGYSVSREKKERFSLILESASTNQTSMYLCASSLLALDTQYFGPGTRLTVL.

Only a few counts were recorded for this clonotype. The rearrangement joins TRBV2 to TRBJ1-2, with D unclear. The germline V gene has CDR1 SNHLY and CDR2 FYNNEI. The V gene lost 4 bases and the J gene lost 2 bases, with 11 bases spanning the gap. This CDR3 has 14 amino acids. The DNA for the CDR3 is TGTGCCAGCAGTGTGGAAGAGAAAAACTATGGCTACACCTTC. Its translation: CASSVEEKNYGYTF.

The chain joins TRBV12-3 or TRBV12-4 to TRBJ1-1; no clear D gene. The CDR3 sequence is 14 residues long. The ends were cut back, 8 bases at V and 0 bases at J, with 13 bases in the middle. CDR3 loop: CASLRSWVNTEAFF. CDR3 in DNA: TGTGCCAGCTTACGTTCCTGGGTGAACACTGAAGCTTTCTTT.

This clonotype was counted many times. The chain has TRBV5-6 and TRBJ2-1; the match to TRBD2 covers 11 bases. J gave up 4 bases and V 4 bases, and 10 bases lay outside the gene matches. Germline CDR1 reads SGHDT; CDR2 reads YYEEEE. The CDR3 spans 17 residues. The CDR3 spells CASSMFSGGAGYNEQFF. In nucleotides, the CDR3 is TGTGCCAGCAGCATGTTTAGCGGGGGGGCAGGTTACAATGAGCAGTTCTTC.

CDR3 in amino acids: CASRPQGWDQPQHF. In DNA, the CDR3 is TGTGCCAGCAGACCTCAGGGATGGGATCAGCCCCAGCATTTT. The chain joins TRBV12-3 or TRBV12-4 to TRBJ1-5; a weak D match, TRBD1 (5 bases). This CDR3 is built from 14 residues. Trimming left V 6 bases short and J 5 bases short, with 14 bases between.

This chain connects TRBV6-1 to TRBJ2-1; 10 bases are a match to TRBD2. J lost 13 bases, V lost 8 bases, and 5 bases had no gene match. CDR1 MNHNS and CDR2 SASEGT come from the germline V gene. The CDR3 sequence is 11 residues long. For the CDR3, the DNA is TGTGCCAGCCGGACTAGCGGTTCTCAGTTCTTC. Translated, it gives CASRTSGSQFF.

This clonotype has only a few counts. The chain combines TRBV11-2 with TRBJ2-3; D is perhaps TRBD1 (5 bases). Germline CDR1 is SGHAT and CDR2 is FQNNGV. This CDR3 has 14 residues. Trimming cost V 6 bases and J 9 bases, with 19 bases left between them. Written as DNA, the CDR3 is TGTGCCAGCAGGTCCCTCAGGCAGGGAAGCACGCAGTATTTT. It encodes CASRSLRQGSTQYF.

The chain links TRBV5-5 to TRBJ1-2; tentatively, D is TRBD1 (6 bases). V was shortened by 1 base and J by 5 bases, with 15 bases between the two germline ends. Germline CDR1 reads SGHKS; CDR2 reads YYEKEE (reference sequence). CDR3 length: 15 amino acids. CDR3 sequence reads: CASSLKRTDFYGYTF. CDR3 DNA: TGTGCCAGCAGCTTGAAACGGACAGACTTTTATGGCTACACCTTC.

About this clonotype: One end of the junction varies from germline; a read error may be responsible. The chain has TRBV12-3 or TRBV12-4 and TRBJ2-5, with TRBD2 matching 11 bases. The CDR3 is 18 amino acids. The CDR3 DNA is TGTACCAGCAGTTTACGCCTAGCGGGAGGCCGGGGCCAAGAGACCCAGTACTTC. The encoded protein is CTSSLRLAGGRGQETQYF.